Following are 31 T cell receptor beta chains from one sample sequenced in a study of regulatory T cells in long-lasting Graves disease. TCR beta libraries were built with iRepertoire HTBI primers and Arm-PCR of CDR3 regions. Using its own MiXCR run on the multiplex PCR reads, TCRdb lists one record per CDR3 protein. The sample yields about 500,000 distinct CDR3 sequences, about 11% seen once. The time point: newly diagnosed GD, antithyroid drugs for less than 3 months. PBMC-derived RNA was used for the TCR library. This sample also belongs to another study, concerning T cells in Graves' hyperthyroidism and ophthalmopathy.

Sequencing used peripheral blood mononuclear cells (PBMCs), obtained at new diagnosis, from a patient treated with antithyroid drugs. The receptors originated from a woman in her 30s with Graves disease.

This clonotype was counted many times. The genes are TRBV27 and TRBJ2-2; D perhaps matches TRBD2 (6 bases). Trimming stripped 7 bases from V and 1 base from J, with 16 bases between. Germline CDR1 and CDR2: MNHEY and SMNVEV (reference sequence). The CDR3 sequence is 16 residues long. The CDR3 region is CASNPSTRGNTGELFF. The CDR3 DNA follows: TGTGCCAGCAATCCATCGACTAGGGGGAACACCGGGGAGCTGTTTTTT.

This clonotype was counted ten times or more. The chain combines TRBV24-1 with TRBJ2-5; D possibly corresponds to TRBD2 (5 bases). Trimming shortened V by 3 bases and J by 5 bases, and 15 bases separated the two germline ends. Germline loops: CDR1 KGHDR, CDR2 SFDVKD. CDR3 length: 15 amino acids. The CDR3, as DNA: TGTGCCACCAGTGATGGGCTAGCCCTCGTGGAGACCCAGTACTTC. It encodes CATSDGLALVETQYF.

This clonotype was observed at least ten times. J is TRBJ2-1 and V is TRBV7-8; D unclear. This CDR3 is 11 amino acids long. The V and J ends lost 0 bases and 9 bases respectively, with 3 bases between them. Germline CDR1 and CDR2: SGHVS and FQNEAQ. The CDR3 loop reads CASSLAIEQFF. The CDR3 nucleotides are TGTGCCAGCAGCTTAGCGATTGAGCAGTTCTTC. The whole variable domain, remainder taken from reference TRBV7-8 and TRBJ2-1, is GAGVSQSPRYKVAKRGQDVALRCDPISGHVSLFWYQQALGQGPEFLTYFQNEAQLDKSGLPSDRFFAERPEGSVSTLKIQRTQQEDSAVYLCASSLAIEQFFGPGTRLTVL.

In this sample, this clonotype turned up many times. J is TRBJ1-6 and V is TRBV3-1; tentative D call: TRBD1 (6 bases). The V end was cut by 4 bases, the J end by 10 bases, with 14 bases between. The V gene's germline CDR1 is LGHDT and CDR2 YNNKEL (reference sequence). The CDR3 has 14 amino acids. This CDR3 reads CASSRTRGGSPLHF. CDR3 nucleotides: TGTGCCAGCAGCCGGACCAGGGGAGGATCACCCCTCCACTTT.

This clonotype was seen more than once but under ten times. The chain has TRBV7-9 and TRBJ2-1, with D uncertain. The V gene's germline CDR1 is SEHNR and CDR2 FQNEAQ (reference sequence). Trimming removed 2 bases at V and 0 bases at J, with 8 bases between. This CDR3 is 15 amino acids long. The CDR3 spells CASSLSQNSYNEQFF. The CDR3 DNA sequence: TGTGCCAGCAGCTTATCCCAGAACTCCTACAATGAGCAGTTCTTC.

This clonotype was seen more than once but under ten times. The rearrangement uses TRBV9 and TRBJ2-7, with D unresolved. This CDR3 spans 15 amino acids. Trimming cost V 5 bases and J 4 bases, with 19 bases left between them. Germline V lookup: CDR1 SGDLS, CDR2 YYNGEE. The CDR3 spells CASSKTPSDSYEQYF. CDR3 DNA sequence: TGTGCCAGCAGTAAAACTCCTTCCGATTCGTACGAGCAGTACTTC.

This clonotype was seen many times. The CDR3 region is CASSPGQGLYGYTF. In DNA form, the CDR3 reads TGTGCCAGCAGCCCGGGACAGGGCCTCTATGGCTACACCTTC. This chain joins TRBV18 and TRBJ1-2, with TRBD1 matching over 9 bases. The CDR3 has 14 residues. The germline CDR1 and CDR2 sequences are KGHSH and LQKENI. The V segment lost 8 bases and the J segment 4 bases; nucleotides outside the gene matches: 8.

This clonotype was observed many times. The genes are TRBV10-3 and TRBJ1-1; D uncertain. Germline V gives CDR1 ENHRY, CDR2 SYGVKD. There are 14 residues in the CDR3. V was shortened by 4 bases and J by 2 bases, with 11 bases between the two germline ends. The CDR3 loop reads CAISGHPSNTEAFF. The CDR3, as DNA: TGTGCCATCAGTGGACATCCTTCCAACACTGAAGCTTTCTTT.

The table lists this clonotype with many counts. This CDR3 is CASSFEEVPYEQYF. The CDR3 DNA sequence: TGTGCCAGCAGTTTTGAGGAGGTCCCCTACGAGCAGTACTTC. The V gene is TRBV28, the J gene TRBJ2-7; a weak D match, TRBD2 (5 bases). CDR3 length: 14 amino acids. In germline, CDR1 is MDHEN, CDR2 SYDVKM. With 3 bases removed from V and 2 bases from J, the gap between germline ends came to 11 bases.

This clonotype came up many times. This chain connects TRBV12-3 or TRBV12-4 to TRBJ1-2; D is undetermined. V dropped 6 bases and J dropped 7 bases, with 15 bases sitting between them. This CDR3 contains 13 residues. The CDR3 loop reads CASSPREYGGYTF. DNA for the CDR3: TGTGCCAGCAGCCCGAGGGAGTATGGTGGCTACACCTTC.

V is TRBV9 and J is TRBJ1-6; D is ambiguous. V shed 5 bases and J shed 6 bases, with 9 bases lying between them. This CDR3 comprises 13 residues. Germline V CDR1 and CDR2: SGDLS, YYNGEE. The CDR3 protein is CASSEDGNSPLHF. The CDR3 DNA is TGTGCCAGCAGTGAAGACGGTAATTCACCCCTCCACTTT. Variable domain in full (rest from reference TRBV9 and TRBJ1-6): DSGVTQTPKHLITATGQRVTLRCSPRSGDLSVYWYQQSLDQGLQFLIQYYNGEERAKGNILERFSAQQFPDLHSELNLSSLELGDSALYFCASSEDGNSPLHFGNGTRLTVT.

Worth noting for this clonotype: A read error may explain this, as a much larger clone is one base away. V is TRBV6-5 and J is TRBJ1-1; tentative D call: TRBD1 (5 bases). Between the trimmed V and J ends, which lost 8 bases and 6 bases, there was a span of 10 bases. Per the germline V gene, CDR1 is MNHEY and CDR2 is SVGAGI. The CDR3 contains 11 residues. This chain's CDR3 is CASERGAEAFF. CDR3 coding DNA: TGTGCCAGCGAGCGGGGCGCTGAAGCTTTCTTT.

There are many counts of this clonotype. The chain couples TRBV9 to TRBJ2-2; tentative D call: TRBD2 (6 bases). Germline loops: CDR1 SGDLS, CDR2 YYNGEE. Trimming took 7 bases from V and 0 from J, leaving 7 bases between them. CDR3 length: 13 amino acids. The CDR3 DNA is TGTGCCAGCGGGACTCCGAACACCGGGGAGCTGTTTTTT. Amino acids: CASGTPNTGELFF. Full variable domain (remainder filled in from reference TRBV9 and TRBJ2-2): DSGVTQTPKHLITATGQRVTLRCSPRSGDLSVYWYQQSLDQGLQFLIQYYNGEERAKGNILERFSAQQFPDLHSELNLSSLELGDSALYFCASGTPNTGELFFGEGSRLTVL.

This clonotype was seen a few times. This likely stems from a read error, as it lies one base from a far larger clone. The chain joins TRBV11-2 to TRBJ2-3; D unresolved. Matching the DNA end better, TRBJ2-1 makes the J call doubtful. Germline V gene sequence: CDR1 SGHAT, CDR2 FQNNGV. This CDR3 comprises 13 residues. The CDR3 is CASSLEPGGEQFF. The DNA of the CDR3 is TGTGCCAGCAGCTTAGAACCGGGCGGTGAGCAGTTCTTC.

This clonotype has just a few counts. The genes are TRBV4-3 and TRBJ2-7; TRBD2 aligns across 8 bases. Germline assignment: CDR1 LGHNA and CDR2 YSLEER. The junction had 11 bases not matched to a gene; V was cut back by 2 bases and J by 2 bases. The CDR3 loop spans 17 amino acids. The CDR3 DNA sequence: TGCGCCAGCAGCCAACGGGGGCCTAGCGGGTCGACCTACGAGCAGTACTTC. It is translated as CASSQRGPSGSTYEQYF.

Notes on this clonotype: A much larger clone is a single base away; this may be a read error. For the CDR3, the DNA is TGCAGTGCTAGAGATCGGGGGACTAGAGAGACCCAGTACTTC. Translating gives CSARDRGTRETQYF. The genes are TRBV20-1 and TRBJ2-5, with 8 bases fitting TRBD2. The germline V gene has CDR1 DFQATT and CDR2 SNEGSKA (reference sequence). The J segment lost 4 bases and the V segment lost 0 bases, leaving 4 bases of the junction unmatched. The CDR3 loop spans 14 amino acids.

V gene TRBV5-6 combines with J gene TRBJ1-2, with a weak D call TRBD1 (5 bases). CDR3 length: 14 amino acids. Trimming removed 4 bases from V and 8 bases from J, with 18 bases in between. Germline V gene data show CDR1 as SGHDT and CDR2 as YYEEEE. This chain's CDR3 is CASSIGTSRKGYTF. The CDR3 nucleotides read TGTGCCAGCAGCATTGGGACCTCTCGAAAAGGCTACACCTTC.

This clonotype was seen at least ten times. The chain links TRBV18 to TRBJ2-2; a possible D gene is TRBD2 (5 bases). The CDR3 spans 15 residues. The ends were cut back, 5 bases at V and 5 bases at J, with 15 bases in the middle. Per the germline V gene, CDR1 is KGHSH and CDR2 is LQKENI. CDR3 residues: CASSTNILGTGELFF. As DNA, the CDR3 is TGTGCCAGCTCAACGAATATACTAGGGACCGGGGAGCTGTTTTTT.

This clonotype was recorded at least ten times. The chain carries TRBV18 and TRBJ1-5; tentatively, D is TRBD1 (5 bases). CDR3 size: 15 residues. The V gene lost 1 base and the J gene lost 0 bases, with 7 bases spanning the gap. Germline-derived CDR1 and CDR2 are KGHSH and LQKENI. CDR3 sequence: CASSPQGISNQPQHF. The CDR3 DNA reads as TGTGCCAGCTCACCACAGGGGATTAGCAATCAGCCCCAGCATTTT.

This clonotype was seen at least ten times. This chain connects TRBV29-1 to TRBJ2-7, with TRBD1 identical over 9 bases. The V and J ends lost 4 bases and 5 bases, in that order; junction bases with no gene match: 3. The CDR3 loop spans 12 amino acids. Germline CDR1 and CDR2: SQVTM and ANQGSEA. The DNA of the CDR3 is TGCAGCGTTGCGGGACAGGGAAACGAGCAGTACTTC. As protein: CSVAGQGNEQYF.

This clonotype was counted many times. The chain combines TRBV19 with TRBJ2-1; 11 positions match TRBD2. Trimming took 7 bases from V and 5 from J; bases not matched to a gene: 7. The CDR3 totals 15 residues. Germline V gene sequence: CDR1 LNHDA, CDR2 SQIVND (reference sequence). CDR3 bases: TGTGCCAGTACAATACTAGCGGGAGCTAACAATGAGCAGTTCTTC. Its translation is CASTILAGANNEQFF.

CDR3 loop: CASSLAYMGRHLSYEQYF. CDR3 nucleotide sequence: TGTGCCAGCAGCTTAGCCTATATGGGCAGACATTTATCCTACGAGCAGTACTTC. This rearrangement joins TRBV7-8 to TRBJ2-7; no clear D gene. Germline CDR1 reads SGHVS; CDR2 reads FQNEAQ. CDR3 length equals 18 residues. Trimming removed 0 bases from V and 1 base from J, with 19 bases in between.

This clonotype was counted many times. The J gene is TRBJ2-2, the V gene TRBV28; D perhaps matches TRBD1 (5 bases). Trimming took 4 bases from V and 0 from J, leaving 15 bases between them. The germline CDR1 and CDR2 sequences are MDHEN and SYDVKM. The CDR3 length is 17 residues. CDR3 coding DNA: TGTGCCAGCAGTTCCAGACTTTTGACAGCGAACACCGGGGAGCTGTTTTTT. Translated: CASSSRLLTANTGELFF.

The gene calls are TRBV6-5 and TRBJ2-1; D remains ambiguous. Germline CDR1 reads MNHEY; CDR2 reads SVGAGI. Trimming removed 0 bases at V and 4 bases at J, with 13 bases between. The CDR3 length is 16 residues. CDR3: CASSYSKESRYNEQFF. Here the CDR3 DNA reads TGTGCCAGCAGTTACTCGAAGGAGTCTAGGTACAATGAGCAGTTCTTC.

The genes are TRBV6-2 or TRBV6-3 and TRBJ1-5, with D possibly matching TRBD1 (5 bases). From germline, CDR1 is MNHEY and CDR2 SVGEGT. The germline V and J ends were trimmed by 3 bases and 5 bases, with 8 bases remaining between them. The CDR3 extends over 13 amino acids. The CDR3 loop is CASSYGGHQPQHF. CDR3 nucleotide sequence: TGTGCCAGCAGTTATGGGGGACATCAGCCCCAGCATTTT.

This clonotype was seen many times. This chain links TRBV2 with TRBJ1-1; the D is unclear. V lost 4 bases to trimming and J lost 1 base, with 7 bases between them. CDR1 is SNHLY and CDR2 is FYNNEI in the germline V gene. CDR3 size: 13 residues. The DNA for the CDR3 is TGTGCCAGCAGTGGGTCCGAGAACACTGAAGCTTTCTTT. Amino acid sequence: CASSGSENTEAFF.

This clonotype was counted a few times. Given a much more abundant clone one base away, this may be a read error. This chain uses TRBV12-3 or TRBV12-4 with TRBJ1-1; no clear D. This CDR3 contains 13 residues. Trimming took off 2 bases at V and 9 bases at J, with 13 bases between the two ends. CDR3 sequence reads: CASSLISGLKAFF. In DNA form, the CDR3 reads TGTGCCAGCAGTTTAATTTCAGGCCTTAAAGCTTTCTTT.

There are many counts of this clonotype. The chain is built from TRBV29-1 and TRBJ1-1; possible D gene TRBD1, 5 bases. V lost 3 bases and J lost 3, with 17 bases in between. The CDR3 runs 15 residues. The V gene's germline CDR1 is SQVTM and CDR2 ANQGSEA. CDR3 protein: CSVDPWRAGHTEAFF. CDR3 DNA: TGCAGCGTTGACCCATGGCGGGCAGGGCACACTGAAGCTTTCTTT.

As concerns this clonotype: Given a far larger clone just one base away, this is likely a sequencing read error. This chain uses TRBV2 with TRBJ2-1; maybe TRBD1 (6 bases). V was shortened by 3 bases and J by 10 bases, with 19 bases between the two germline ends. The germline V gene has CDR1 SNHLY and CDR2 FYNNEI. The CDR3 spans 15 residues. The DNA of the CDR3 is TGTGCCAGCAGTGAGGGGACACTTTTCTCCTACGAGCAGTTCTTC. It codes for CASSEGTLFSYEQFF.

This clonotype was counted many times. This chain uses TRBV29-1 with TRBJ2-1, with 9 bases aligning to TRBD2. V lost 3 bases to trimming and J lost 8 bases; unmatched junction nucleotides: 8. Germline values: CDR1 SQVTM, CDR2 ANQGSEA. This CDR3 comprises 14 residues. The CDR3 nucleotides are TGCAGCGTTGACGCTAGCGGGATAGTCGATGAGCAGTTCTTC. Residues: CSVDASGIVDEQFF.

In its sample, this clonotype was seen many times. V gene TRBV30 combines with J gene TRBJ2-7, with D hard to call. The CDR3 extends over 13 amino acids. In germline, CDR1 is GTSNPN, CDR2 SVGIG (reference sequence). V lost 2 bases and J lost 2, with 10 bases in between. CDR3 sequence (DNA): TGTGCCTGGAGTATAGGCAGCACCTACGAGCAGTACTTC. Residues: CAWSIGSTYEQYF.